The clone carrying this T cell receptor (beta chain) was seen more than once but under ten times. Antigen: not known. These data belong to a study of T-cell memory formation after mild COVID-19. In the study overall: TCR clustering was largely donor specific.

The CDR3 loop spans 13 amino acids. Trimming left V 3 bases short and J 7 bases short, with 14 bases between. CDR1 and CDR2 from the germline V gene are SGHRS and YFSETQ. After 5'RACE with constant-segment primers, TCR alpha and TCR beta cDNA libraries carrying sample barcodes and UMIs were obtained. TCRdb reprocessed the 5' RACE reads via MiXCR and lists one record per CDR3 protein. The data contain around 200,000 distinct CDR3 sequences, 10% to 13% of them singletons. Study outcomes and limitations: Day 15 to 85 contractors were CD4/CD8 balanced; later expanders leaned CD4+.

This TCR came from a man aged 18 to 35 who had mild COVID-19 (a few samples of this study predate the infection). Cell type and time point are not known. V usage is TRBV5-1 and J usage is TRBJ2-7; possibly TRBD1 or TRBD2 for D (5 bases each). Sample: PBMCs or a T cell subset sorted from them (not recorded which). CDR3 protein: CASSSDGAREQYF. DNA of the CDR3: TGCGCCAGCAGCTCGGACGGGGCCCGGGAGCAGTACTTC. Full variable domain (remainder filled in from reference TRBV5-1 and TRBJ2-7): KAGVTQTPRYLIKTRGQQVTLSCSPISGHRSVSWYQQTPGQGLQFLFEYFSETQRNKGNFPGRFSGRQFSNSRSEMNVSTLELGDSALYLCASSSDGAREQYFGPGTRLTVT.